The 21 T cell receptor beta chains below were found in one sample sequenced in a study of cytomegalovirus exposure and HLA in healthy donors. A multiplex PCR was run with 60 Vbeta primers and 13 Jbeta primers. TCRdb's table, derived via immunoSEQ multiplex PCR, lists solely in-frame clones and lacks some. Of 100,000 to 150,000 clones listed, over 80% were seen once; the top ten hold around 20%. Sequencing was carried out using PBMCs. These TCRs come from a man between 18 and 29 years old in good health and CMV-seropositive.

This rearrangement joins TRBV28 to TRBJ2-5, with TRBD2 matching 8 bases. V dropped 5 bases and J dropped 0; count of bases not matched to a gene: 5. The CDR3 covers 15 residues. Looked up from germline, CDR1 is MDHEN and CDR2 is SYDVKM. The CDR3 spells CASSPREGYQETQYF. The CDR3 bases are TGTGCCAGCAGTCCCCGGGAGGGTTACCAAGAGACCCAGTACTTC.

This clone was counted between two and nine times. The chain recombines TRBV6-1 with TRBJ1-1; TRBD1 matches at 7 bases. V lost 6 bases to trimming and J lost 0 bases; unmatched junction nucleotides: 4. CDR3 length: 14 residues. Germline assignment: CDR1 MNHNS and CDR2 SASEGT. The CDR3 protein is CASRYRGLNTEAFF. The CDR3 nucleotides read TGTGCCAGCAGGTACAGGGGCTTGAACACTGAAGCTTTCTTT.

The CDR3 coding sequence is TGTGCCAGCAGGGGACAGGGGCGGACTGAAGCTTTCTTT. Amino acids: CASRGQGRTEAFF. The chain employs TRBV6-5 and TRBJ1-1; 10 positions agree with TRBD1. Germline assignment: CDR1 MNHEY and CDR2 SVGAGI. V shed 6 bases, J shed 5 bases, and the junction held 3 bases outside the gene matches. The CDR3 has 13 amino acids.

The chain employs TRBV19 and TRBJ1-5; D gene uncertain. Germline CDR1 is LNHDA and CDR2 is SQIVND (reference sequence). This CDR3 contains 13 residues. V shed 3 bases and J shed 6 bases, with 9 bases lying between them. Written as DNA, the CDR3 is TGTGCCAGTAGTATCGCTTCGAGTCAGCCCCAGCATTTT. This gives the protein CASSIASSQPQHF.

J is TRBJ2-7 and V is TRBV29-1; weak D call: TRBD1 (8 bases). The CDR3 loop spans 13 amino acids. Germline loops: CDR1 SQVTM, CDR2 ANQGSEA. Trimming pared 6 bases from V and 0 bases from J, leaving 12 bases between. CDR3 region: CSVGGTGSYEQYF. As DNA, the CDR3 is TGCAGCGTGGGAGGGACAGGCTCCTACGAGCAGTACTTC.

The chain carries TRBV9 and TRBJ2-3, with a possible D match to TRBD1 (6 bases). Trimming cost V 3 bases and J 0 bases, with 11 bases left between them. This CDR3 has 15 amino acids. CDR1 and CDR2 from the germline V gene are SGDLS and YYNGEE. The CDR3 region is CASSGGPPSTDTQYF. Here the CDR3 DNA reads TGTGCCAGCAGCGGGGGGCCCCCTAGCACAGATACGCAGTATTTT.

The rearrangement uses TRBV6-4 and TRBJ1-6; tentative D call: TRBD1 (5 bases). Looked up from germline, CDR1 is MRHNA and CDR2 is SNTAGT. This CDR3 spans 15 amino acids. V shed 0 bases and J shed 10 bases, with 13 bases lying between them. This CDR3 reads CASSDSVGVGSPLHF. The CDR3 nucleotides are TGTGCCAGCAGTGACTCAGTAGGGGTTGGATCACCCCTCCACTTT.

V and J are TRBV6-5 and TRBJ1-6; D is perhaps TRBD1 (6 bases). Germline V gene sequence: CDR1 MNHEY, CDR2 SVGAGI. The CDR3 totals 14 residues. V lost 1 base to trimming and J lost 10 bases, with 11 bases between them. The chain's CDR3 is CASSYLTGLSPLHF. CDR3 bases: TGTGCCAGCAGTTACTTAACAGGGTTATCACCCCTCCACTTT.

This clone has a handful of counts. V is TRBV5-1 and J is TRBJ1-1, with 8 bases fitting TRBD1. The length of the CDR3 is 15 residues. The V gene's germline CDR1 is SGHRS and CDR2 YFSETQ. The V and J ends lost 4 bases and 0 bases, in that order; junction bases with no gene match: 5. CDR3 coding DNA: TGCGCCAGCAGCACAGGACAGGGTTTGAACACTGAAGCTTTCTTT. Translated, it gives CASSTGQGLNTEAFF.

The gene calls are TRBV9 and TRBJ1-1, with D unresolved. Germline V lookup: CDR1 SGDLS, CDR2 YYNGEE. Trimming took 4 bases from V and 11 from J, leaving 15 bases between them. CDR3 length: 12 amino acids. The CDR3 is CASSSPGGGAFF. CDR3 nucleotides: TGTGCCAGCAGCAGCCCGGGTGGAGGGGCTTTCTTT.

The gene calls are TRBV5-4 and TRBJ2-7; D perhaps matches TRBD2 (5 bases). The CDR3 is made up of 15 amino acids. Deletions cut 2 bases from V and 5 bases from J, with 17 bases between. The germline V gene encodes CDR1 SGHNT and CDR2 YYREEE (reference sequence). The CDR3 region is CASSFLGASLDEQYF. CDR3 nucleotides: TGTGCCAGCAGCTTTTTGGGAGCGAGTTTGGACGAGCAGTACTTC.

This clone appeared a few times. The rearrangement links TRBV19 to TRBJ2-1, with D unresolved. V dropped 3 bases and J dropped 4 bases, with 7 bases sitting between them. The CDR3 is made up of 13 amino acids. Germline V gives CDR1 LNHDA, CDR2 SQIVND (reference sequence). The CDR3 DNA follows: TGTGCCAGTAGTATCGGAGTTTACAATGAGCAGTTCTTC. It yields the protein CASSIGVYNEQFF.

V and J are TRBV5-6 and TRBJ1-2; D gene uncertain. With 3 bases removed from V and 2 bases from J, the gap between germline ends came to 14 bases. Germline V CDR1 and CDR2: SGHDT, YYEEEE. The CDR3 is made up of 15 amino acids. DNA for the CDR3: TGTGCCAGCAGCTGGCGGACTGCACCGAACTATGGCTACACCTTC. As protein: CASSWRTAPNYGYTF.

This rearrangement joins TRBV5-6 to TRBJ2-6, with D possibly being TRBD1 (6 bases). The CDR3 length is 17 residues. V was trimmed by 3 bases and J by 8 bases, leaving 21 bases between them. Looked up from germline, CDR1 is SGHDT and CDR2 is YYEEEE. In nucleotides, the CDR3 is TGTGCCAGCAGCTCCCGGCAGGGGCCGACCGCGACCAACGTCCTGACTTTC. It translates to CASSSRQGPTATNVLTF.

This clone was seen a handful of times. The chain has TRBV10-3 and TRBJ1-4; D perhaps matches TRBD1 (6 bases). The CDR3 spans 13 residues. Looked up from germline, CDR1 is ENHRY and CDR2 is SYGVKD. V was pared by 6 bases and J by 8 bases, with 13 bases between. The chain's CDR3 is CAIRGGAEEKLFF. CDR3 DNA: TGTGCCATCAGGGGGGGGGCAGAGGAAAAACTGTTTTTT.

This clone was counted only a few times. The V and J genes are TRBV6-1 and TRBJ1-1, with TRBD1 matching 10 bases. CDR1 is MNHNS, CDR2 SASEGT, per germline. The CDR3 runs 14 residues. The trim removed 6 bases at V and 4 bases at J, leaving 5 bases unmatched. Here the CDR3 reads CASRTGGAVTEAFF. The CDR3 coding sequence is TGTGCCAGCAGGACAGGGGGCGCAGTCACTGAAGCTTTCTTT.

This sequence joins TRBV7-9 and TRBJ2-7; D is unclear. The CDR3 sequence is 13 residues long. V lost 4 bases and J 3 bases, leaving 10 bases between the germline ends. Germline lookup yields CDR1 SEHNR and CDR2 FQNEAQ (reference sequence). CDR3 residues: CASSWAFGYEQYF. As DNA, the CDR3 is TGTGCCAGCAGCTGGGCATTTGGCTACGAGCAGTACTTC.

The J gene is TRBJ2-3, the V gene TRBV29-1; D perhaps matches TRBD2 (6 bases). Germline loops: CDR1 SQVTM, CDR2 ANQGSEA. Trimming pared 7 bases from V and 6 bases from J, leaving 14 bases between. This CDR3 has 12 amino acids. The CDR3 nucleotides are TGCAGCGCGGCCGGGGAGGAGGATACGCAGTATTTT. Protein: CSAAGEEDTQYF.

This rearrangement joins TRBV5-6 to TRBJ2-7, with 9 bases fitting TRBD1. The V gene end was trimmed by 4 bases and the J gene end by 4 bases; junction bases not matched to a gene: 6. This CDR3 contains 14 residues. The V gene's germline CDR1 is SGHDT and CDR2 YYEEEE. The CDR3 DNA sequence: TGTGCCAGCAGCCGGCGGACAGGGGTTTACGAGCAGTACTTC. Translating gives CASSRRTGVYEQYF.

The rearrangement uses TRBV4-1 and TRBJ2-7, with D possibly being TRBD1 (6 bases). CDR1 MGHRA and CDR2 YSYEKL come from the germline V gene. This CDR3 contains 14 residues. The V end lost 4 bases, the J end lost 0 bases, and 10 bases lay between the germline ends. This chain's CDR3 is CASSLGTSSYEQYF. CDR3 DNA sequence: TGCGCCAGCAGCCTAGGGACAAGCTCCTACGAGCAGTACTTC.

The rearrangement joins TRBV9 to TRBJ2-2; D is perhaps TRBD2 (6 bases). The CDR3 extends over 14 amino acids. Per germline, CDR1 SGDLS and CDR2 YYNGEE. Trimming cost V 3 bases and J 5 bases, with 11 bases left between them. CDR3 DNA: TGTGCCAGCAGCGGGCGGGGCGGTACCGGGGAGCTGTTTTTT. Its protein product is CASSGRGGTGELFF.